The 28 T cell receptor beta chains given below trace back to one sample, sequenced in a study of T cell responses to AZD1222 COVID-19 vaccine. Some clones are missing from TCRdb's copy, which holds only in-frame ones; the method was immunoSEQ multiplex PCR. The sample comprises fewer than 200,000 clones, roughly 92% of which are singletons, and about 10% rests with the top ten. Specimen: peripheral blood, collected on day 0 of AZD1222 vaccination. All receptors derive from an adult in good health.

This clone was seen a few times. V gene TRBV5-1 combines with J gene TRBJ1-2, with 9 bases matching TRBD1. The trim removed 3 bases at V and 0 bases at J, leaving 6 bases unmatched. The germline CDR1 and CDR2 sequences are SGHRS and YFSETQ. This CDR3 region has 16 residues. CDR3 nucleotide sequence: TGCGCCAGCAGCTCGCGGGACAGGGAGCCTAACTATGGCTACACCTTC. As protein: CASSSRDREPNYGYTF.

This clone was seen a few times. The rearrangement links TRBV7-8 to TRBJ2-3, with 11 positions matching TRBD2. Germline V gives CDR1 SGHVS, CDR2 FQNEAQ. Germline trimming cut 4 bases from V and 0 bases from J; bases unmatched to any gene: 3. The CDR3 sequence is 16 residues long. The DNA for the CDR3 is TGTGCCAGCAGCTCCCGGACTAGCGGGAGCACAGATACGCAGTATTTT. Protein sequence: CASSSRTSGSTDTQYF. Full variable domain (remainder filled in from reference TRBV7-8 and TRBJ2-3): GAGVSQSPRYKVAKRGQDVALRCDPISGHVSLFWYQQALGQGPEFLTYFQNEAQLDKSGLPSDRFFAERPEGSVSTLKIQRTQQEDSAVYLCASSSRTSGSTDTQYFGPGTRLTVL.

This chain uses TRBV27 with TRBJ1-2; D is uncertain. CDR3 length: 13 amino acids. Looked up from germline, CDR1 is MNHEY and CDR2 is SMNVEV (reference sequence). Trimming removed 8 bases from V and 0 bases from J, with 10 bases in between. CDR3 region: CASGEGANYGYTF. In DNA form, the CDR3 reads TGTGCCAGCGGAGAAGGAGCTAACTATGGCTACACCTTC.

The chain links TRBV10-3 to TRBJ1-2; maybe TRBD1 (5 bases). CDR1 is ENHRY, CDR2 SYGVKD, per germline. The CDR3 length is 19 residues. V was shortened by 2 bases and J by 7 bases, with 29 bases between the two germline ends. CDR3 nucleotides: TGTGCCATCAGTGAGCCCTTGCGTGGTACGGCACTCAAGAGGGGTGGCTACACCTTC. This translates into CAISEPLRGTALKRGGYTF.

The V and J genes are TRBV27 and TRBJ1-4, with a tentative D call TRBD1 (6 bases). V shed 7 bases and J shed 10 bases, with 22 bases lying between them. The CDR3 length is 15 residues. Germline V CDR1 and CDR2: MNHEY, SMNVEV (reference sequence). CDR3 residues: CASTPLDSQGGKLFF. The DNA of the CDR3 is TGTGCCAGCACCCCCTTGGACAGCCAAGGCGGAAAACTGTTTTTT.

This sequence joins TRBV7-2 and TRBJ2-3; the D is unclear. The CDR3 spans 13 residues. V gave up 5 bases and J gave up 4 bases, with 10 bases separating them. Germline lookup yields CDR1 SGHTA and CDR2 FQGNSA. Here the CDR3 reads CASSPIYSDTQYF. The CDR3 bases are TGTGCCAGCAGCCCAATTTACTCAGATACGCAGTATTTT.

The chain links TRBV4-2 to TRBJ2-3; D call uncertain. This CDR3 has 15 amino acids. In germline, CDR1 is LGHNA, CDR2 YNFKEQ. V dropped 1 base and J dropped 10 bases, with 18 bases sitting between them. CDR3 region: CASSQVANGGWAQYF. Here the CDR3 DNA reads TGTGCCAGCAGCCAAGTGGCTAACGGCGGATGGGCGCAGTATTTT.

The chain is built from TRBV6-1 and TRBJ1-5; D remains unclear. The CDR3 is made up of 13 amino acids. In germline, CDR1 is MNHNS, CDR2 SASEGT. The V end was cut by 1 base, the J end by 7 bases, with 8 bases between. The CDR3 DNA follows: TGTGCCAGCAGTGAAGTAGGGAACCAGCCCCAGCATTTT. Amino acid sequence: CASSEVGNQPQHF.

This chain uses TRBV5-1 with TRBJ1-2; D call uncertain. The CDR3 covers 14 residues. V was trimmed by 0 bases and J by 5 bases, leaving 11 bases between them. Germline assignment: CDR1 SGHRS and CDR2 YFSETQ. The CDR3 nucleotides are TGCGCCAGCAGCTTGGGTGGAACTGGGTATGGCTACACCTTC. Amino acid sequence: CASSLGGTGYGYTF.

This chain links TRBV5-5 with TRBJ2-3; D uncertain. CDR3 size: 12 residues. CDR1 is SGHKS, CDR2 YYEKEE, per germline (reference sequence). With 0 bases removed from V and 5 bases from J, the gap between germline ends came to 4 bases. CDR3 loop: CASSLEKDTQYF. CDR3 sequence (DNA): TGTGCCAGCAGCTTGGAAAAAGATACGCAGTATTTT.

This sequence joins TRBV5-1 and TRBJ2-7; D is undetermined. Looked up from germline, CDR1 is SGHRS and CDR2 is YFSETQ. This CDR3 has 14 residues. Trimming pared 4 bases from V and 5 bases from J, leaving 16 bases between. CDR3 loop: CASSLRSSIHEQYF. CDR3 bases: TGCGCCAGCAGCCTAAGATCCTCTATCCACGAGCAGTACTTC. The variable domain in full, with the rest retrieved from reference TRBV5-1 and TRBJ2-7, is KAGVTQTPRYLIKTRGQQVTLSCSPISGHRSVSWYQQTPGQGLQFLFEYFSETQRNKGNFPGRFSGRQFSNSRSEMNVSTLELGDSALYLCASSLRSSIHEQYFGPGTRLTVT.

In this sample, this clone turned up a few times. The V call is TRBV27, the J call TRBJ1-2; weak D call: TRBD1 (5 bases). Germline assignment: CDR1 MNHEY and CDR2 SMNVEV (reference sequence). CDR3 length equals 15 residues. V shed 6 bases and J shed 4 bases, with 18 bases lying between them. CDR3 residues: CASRFQGGGSYGYTF. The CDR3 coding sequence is TGTGCCAGCAGGTTTCAGGGTGGGGGTAGCTATGGCTACACCTTC.

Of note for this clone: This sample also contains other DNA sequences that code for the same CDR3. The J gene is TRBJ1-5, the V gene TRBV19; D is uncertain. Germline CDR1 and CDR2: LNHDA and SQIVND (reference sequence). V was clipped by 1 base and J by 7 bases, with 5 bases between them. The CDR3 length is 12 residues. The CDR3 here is CASSIGGQPQHF. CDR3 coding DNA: TGTGCCAGTAGTATAGGAGGGCAGCCCCAGCATTTT. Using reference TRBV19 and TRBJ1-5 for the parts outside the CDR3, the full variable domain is DGGITQSPKYLFRKEGQNVTLSCEQNLNHDAMYWYRQDPGQGLRLIYYSQIVNDFQKGDIAEGYSVSREKKESFPLTVTSAQKNPTAFYLCASSIGGQPQHFGDGTRLSIL.

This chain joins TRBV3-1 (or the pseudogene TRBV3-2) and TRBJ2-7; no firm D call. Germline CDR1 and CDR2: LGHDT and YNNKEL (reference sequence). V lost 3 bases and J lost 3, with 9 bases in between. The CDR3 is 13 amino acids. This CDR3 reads CASSQVYNYEQYV. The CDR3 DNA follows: TGTGCCAGCAGCCAGGTGTATAACTACGAGCAGTACGTC.

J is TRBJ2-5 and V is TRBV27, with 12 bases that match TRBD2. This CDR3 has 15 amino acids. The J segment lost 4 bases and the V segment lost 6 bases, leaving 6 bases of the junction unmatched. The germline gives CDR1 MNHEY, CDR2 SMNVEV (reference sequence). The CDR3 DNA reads TGTGCCAGCAGCCCAACACTAGCGGGAGGAGAGACCCAGTACTTC. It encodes CASSPTLAGGETQYF.

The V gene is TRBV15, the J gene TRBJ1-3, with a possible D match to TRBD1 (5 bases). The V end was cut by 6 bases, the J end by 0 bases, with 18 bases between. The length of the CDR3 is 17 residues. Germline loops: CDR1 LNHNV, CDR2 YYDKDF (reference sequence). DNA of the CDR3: TGTGCCACCAGTTCCGGGACCGCTCTCGTCTCTGGAAACACCATATATTTT. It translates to CATSSGTALVSGNTIYF.

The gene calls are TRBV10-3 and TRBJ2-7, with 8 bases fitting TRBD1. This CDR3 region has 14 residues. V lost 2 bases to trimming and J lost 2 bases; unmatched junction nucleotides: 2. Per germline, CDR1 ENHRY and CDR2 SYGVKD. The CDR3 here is CAISEGQGTYEQYV. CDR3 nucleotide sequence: TGTGCCATCAGTGAGGGACAGGGCACCTACGAGCAGTACGTC.

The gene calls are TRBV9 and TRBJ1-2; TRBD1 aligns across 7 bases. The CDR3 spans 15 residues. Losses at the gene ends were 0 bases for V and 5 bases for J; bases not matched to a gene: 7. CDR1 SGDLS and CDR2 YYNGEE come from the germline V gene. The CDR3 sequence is CASSVAMGTEYGYTF. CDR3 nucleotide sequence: TGTGCCAGCAGCGTAGCTATGGGGACAGAGTATGGCTACACCTTC.

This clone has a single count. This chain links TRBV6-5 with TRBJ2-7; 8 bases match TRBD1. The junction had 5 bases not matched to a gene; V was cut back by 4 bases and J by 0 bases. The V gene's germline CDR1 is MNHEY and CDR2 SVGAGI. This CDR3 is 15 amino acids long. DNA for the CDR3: TGTGCCAGCAGTTCCCGGGACAGGAGCTCCTACGAGCAGTACTTC. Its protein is CASSSRDRSSYEQYF.

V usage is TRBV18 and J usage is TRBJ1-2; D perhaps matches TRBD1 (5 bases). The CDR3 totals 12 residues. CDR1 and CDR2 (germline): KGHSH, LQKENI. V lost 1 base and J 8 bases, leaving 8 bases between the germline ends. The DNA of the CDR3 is TGTGCCAGCTCACCACAGGGGTGGGGCTACACCTTC. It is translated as CASSPQGWGYTF.

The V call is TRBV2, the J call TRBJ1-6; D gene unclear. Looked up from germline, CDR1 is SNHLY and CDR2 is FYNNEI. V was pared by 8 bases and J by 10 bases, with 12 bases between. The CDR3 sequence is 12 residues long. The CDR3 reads CASHGLRSPLHF. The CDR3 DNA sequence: TGTGCCAGCCATGGGTTACGGTCACCCCTCCACTTT.

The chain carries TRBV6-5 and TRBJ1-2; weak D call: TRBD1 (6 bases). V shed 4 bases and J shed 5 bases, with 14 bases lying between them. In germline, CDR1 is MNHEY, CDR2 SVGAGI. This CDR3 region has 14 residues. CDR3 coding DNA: TGTGCCAGCAGTTCCGGGCAGGGGAAGTATGGCTACACCTTC. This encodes CASSSGQGKYGYTF.

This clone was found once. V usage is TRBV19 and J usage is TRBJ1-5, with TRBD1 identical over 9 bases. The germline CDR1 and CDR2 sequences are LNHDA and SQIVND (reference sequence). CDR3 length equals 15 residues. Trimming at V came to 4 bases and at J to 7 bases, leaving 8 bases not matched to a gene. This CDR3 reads CASSTGQGMRQPQHF. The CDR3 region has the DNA TGTGCCAGTAGTACCGGACAGGGGATGCGGCAGCCCCAGCATTTT.

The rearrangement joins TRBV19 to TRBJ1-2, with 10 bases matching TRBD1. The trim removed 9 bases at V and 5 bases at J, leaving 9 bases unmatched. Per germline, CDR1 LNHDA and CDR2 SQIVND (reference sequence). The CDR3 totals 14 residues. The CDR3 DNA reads TGTGCCAGCAACACCGGGACAGGGGCTTATGGCTACACCTTC. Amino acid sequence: CASNTGTGAYGYTF.

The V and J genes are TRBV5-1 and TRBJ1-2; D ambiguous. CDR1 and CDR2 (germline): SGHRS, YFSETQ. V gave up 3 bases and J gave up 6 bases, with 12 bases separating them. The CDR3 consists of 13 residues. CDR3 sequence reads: CASSSSGGDGYTF. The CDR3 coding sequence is TGCGCCAGCAGCTCATCCGGCGGTGATGGCTACACCTTC.

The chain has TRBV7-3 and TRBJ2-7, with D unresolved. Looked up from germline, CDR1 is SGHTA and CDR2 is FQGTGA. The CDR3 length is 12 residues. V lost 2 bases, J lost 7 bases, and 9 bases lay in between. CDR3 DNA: TGTGCCAGCAGCTTAGATTGGTATGAGCAGTACGTC. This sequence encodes CASSLDWYEQYV.

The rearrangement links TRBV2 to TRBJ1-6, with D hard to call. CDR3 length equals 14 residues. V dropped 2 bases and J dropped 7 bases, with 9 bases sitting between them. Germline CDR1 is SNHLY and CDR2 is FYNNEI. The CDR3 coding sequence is TGTGCCAGCAGTGAATTCCCCCAGAATTCACCCCTCCACTTT. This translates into CASSEFPQNSPLHF.

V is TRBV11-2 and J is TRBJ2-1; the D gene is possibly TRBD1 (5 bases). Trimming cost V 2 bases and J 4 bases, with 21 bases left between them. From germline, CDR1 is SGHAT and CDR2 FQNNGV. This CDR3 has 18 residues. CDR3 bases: TGTGCCAGCAGCTTACTAGGACCGGACATGAACGCTTACAATGAGCAGTTCTTC. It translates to CASSLLGPDMNAYNEQFF.